One and the same sample provided the 9 T cell receptor beta chains below, sequenced in a study of T cell responses to AZD1222 COVID-19 vaccine (dated by TCRdb to 2020 to 2022). The sample's time point label, in plain terms: baseline before first vaccination. Library preparation was by the immunoSEQ multiplex PCR assay. The table comes from immuneACCESS by way of TCRdb, which keeps in-frame sequences with V and J called. Part of the clones is missing from these tables; in studies checked, under half for an unresolved V gene and the rest for unknown reasons. The sample table contains roughly 65,000 clones; only one count was recorded for about 80% of them. The top ten clones comprise 12% of the sample. Sequenced here: peripheral blood, sampled on day 0 of AZD1222 vaccination. The receptors stem from an adult in good health.

The J gene is TRBJ2-2, the V gene TRBV6-2 or TRBV6-3; TRBD1 matches at 9 bases. The CDR3 covers 15 residues. Germline CDR1 reads MNHEY; CDR2 reads SVGEGT. J was trimmed by 7 bases and V by 4 bases; bases with no gene match: 7. The CDR3 DNA reads as TGTGCCAGCAGTTCGCGGACAGGGGTGTTCGGGGAGCTGTTTTTT. It is translated as CASSSRTGVFGELFF.

This clone has only one observation. The rearrangement links TRBV7-9 to TRBJ2-7, with 7 bases matching TRBD1. The CDR3 loop spans 16 amino acids. The junction had 15 bases not matched to a gene; V was cut back by 4 bases and J by 6 bases. The germline V gene has CDR1 SEHNR and CDR2 FQNEAQ (reference sequence). CDR3 amino acids: CASSSTSTGLRTEQYF. The CDR3 DNA follows: TGTGCCAGCAGCTCAACCTCGACAGGGTTGAGAACCGAGCAGTACTTC.

In its sample, this clone was seen once. The rearrangement joins TRBV4-2 to TRBJ2-3, with D unclear. Per germline, CDR1 LGHNA and CDR2 YNFKEQ. The CDR3 covers 13 residues. Trimming pared 2 bases from V and 4 bases from J, leaving 7 bases between. The CDR3 here is CASSQSEADTQYF. DNA for the CDR3: TGTGCCAGCAGCCAATCAGAAGCAGATACGCAGTATTTT.

This clone has a single count. This chain connects TRBV6-6 to TRBJ1-4; 8 bases map to TRBD1. The CDR3 loop spans 15 amino acids. Germline V gene data show CDR1 as MNHNY and CDR2 as SVGAGI (reference sequence). Losses at the gene ends were 3 bases for V and 8 bases for J; bases not matched to a gene: 8. The CDR3 region is CASSYTGGKREKLFF. DNA for the CDR3: TGTGCCAGCAGTTATACAGGGGGGAAGAGGGAAAAACTGTTTTTT.

Only a few counts were recorded for this clone. The rearrangement joins TRBV5-1 to TRBJ1-2; 9 bases agree with TRBD1. From germline, CDR1 is SGHRS and CDR2 YFSETQ. V was clipped by 4 bases and J by 2 bases; unmatched bases: 3. This CDR3 spans 14 amino acids. For the CDR3, the DNA is TGCGCCAGCAGCCCGACAGGGGGAAACTATGGCTACACCTTC. This translates into CASSPTGGNYGYTF.

A few counts support this clone. This CDR3 is also generated by other DNA sequences in the sample. V gene TRBV5-1 combines with J gene TRBJ1-3; D gene ambiguous. The CDR3 extends over 11 amino acids. The germline V gene encodes CDR1 SGHRS and CDR2 YFSETQ. The V end lost 2 bases, the J end lost 3 bases, and 0 bases lay between the germline ends. CDR3 nucleotide sequence: TGCGCCAGCAGCTTTGGAAACACCATATATTTT. Protein sequence: CASSFGNTIYF.

V is TRBV5-1 and J is TRBJ1-1; D unresolved. The CDR3 length is 13 residues. From germline, CDR1 is SGHRS and CDR2 YFSETQ. The V gene lost 1 base and the J gene lost 0 bases, with 4 bases spanning the gap. In DNA form, the CDR3 reads TGCGCCAGCAGCTTGAATCTGAACACTGAAGCTTTCTTT. As protein: CASSLNLNTEAFF.

CDR3 sequence reads: CSVEGRAYEQYF. CDR3 DNA: TGCAGCGTTGAGGGACGGGCCTACGAGCAGTACTTC. The V call is TRBV29-1, the J call TRBJ2-7; the D call may be TRBD1 or TRBD2 (5 bases each). Between the trimmed V and J ends, which lost 3 bases and 2 bases, there was a span of 8 bases. The CDR3 covers 12 residues. The germline V gene has CDR1 SQVTM and CDR2 ANQGSEA.

The rearrangement links TRBV11-3 to TRBJ2-2; no clear D gene. Trimming shortened V by 5 bases and J by 5 bases, and 9 bases separated the two germline ends. CDR3 length equals 13 residues. Germline V gene data show CDR1 as SGHNT and CDR2 as YENEEA. The CDR3 region has the DNA TGTGCCAGCAGCCAAGATACAACCGGGGAGCTGTTTTTT. Translating it yields CASSQDTTGELFF.